This T cell receptor beta chain was obtained from a study of blood T cell repertoires in COVID-19. Overall study context: Donors in the United States, Italy and Spain gave samples during acute or convalescent COVID-19.

Measured with immunoSEQ multiplex PCR; TCRdb has only the in-frame clones, and not every one. The sample consists of 200,000 to 250,000 clones, 84% of them appearing once. A Seattle source enrolled patients during active infection and followed them longitudinally. CDR1 is LNHDA, CDR2 SQIVND, per germline (reference sequence). The CDR3 spans 15 residues. Trimming took off 3 bases at V and 0 bases at J, with 8 bases between the two ends. What was sequenced was peripheral blood. The chain couples TRBV19 to TRBJ1-4; D gene ambiguous. This sequence was found in a woman of 80 years or more with COVID-19, enrolled during active disease. This CDR3 is CASSMSPTTNEKLFF. The CDR3 DNA follows: TGTGCCAGTAGTATGAGTCCAACAACTAATGAAAAACTGTTTTTT.